This T cell receptor (beta chain) was obtained from a study of blood T cell repertoires in COVID-19. In the study overall: Sources were T cells, B-cell-depleted T cells, or PBMCs; the material itself was cDNA or gDNA.

This CDR3 has 16 amino acids. Germline V gives CDR1 MNHEY, CDR2 SMNVEV (reference sequence). V shed 3 bases, J shed 1 base, and the junction held 5 bases outside the gene matches. Study processing details: Nucleated cell counts were estimated from reference gene primer amplification. The protocol was immunoSEQ multiplex PCR, while the TCRdb copy is restricted to in-frame clones and leaves out a portion. The V and J calls and clone size are taken from that table; D and trimming were inferred from the DNA. The sample shows 180,000 or so clones, 80% to 85% of them seen only once. Assignments of participants to cohorts depended upon their own reported clinical history. Two consecutive negative NP/OP PCR tests, clearance, or resolved symptoms defined Cohort 3 recovery.

The gene calls are TRBV27 and TRBJ2-2, with 7 bases lining up with TRBD2. The sample consisted of PBMCs or T cells enriched from blood (not recorded which). This clonotype was obtained from a woman aged 55-75 years who had recovered from COVID-19. The CDR3 spells CASSFEASGNTGELFF. DNA of the CDR3: TGTGCCAGCAGTTTTGAGGCTAGCGGGAACACCGGGGAGCTGTTTTTT.